The TCR beta chain described here comes from a study of cytomegalovirus exposure and HLA in healthy donors. Regarding the study as a whole: A later analysis linked 15,000 to 20,000 TCR beta sequences to HLA alleles at 0.05 false discovery rate. Later, an analysis found that common viral pathogens appeared to be linked with several of the most significant clusters.

Primers: 60 Vbeta forward and 13 Jbeta reverse. The table came from immunoSEQ multiplex PCR; TCRdb's copy has only in-frame clones and leaves some out. The sample has some 150,000 clones; 70% to 80% are singletons. About this clone itself: Antigen unknown.

CDR1 and CDR2 from the germline V gene are MNHEY and SVGAGI. The length of the CDR3 is 12 residues. The V gene lost 2 bases and the J gene lost 4 bases, with 5 bases spanning the gap. The sequence was obtained from a female donor in good health and CMV-seropositive. This chain uses TRBV6-5 with TRBJ2-5; D is unresolved. The sequencing sample was made of PBMCs. The CDR3 nucleotides read TGTGCCAGCAGTTACCCAGGAGAGACCCAGTACTTC. Residues: CASSYPGETQYF.